This TCR beta chain appears in the sequencing data of a study of cytomegalovirus exposure and HLA in healthy donors. V was clipped by 2 bases and J by 8 bases; unmatched bases: 10. CDR1 ENHRY and CDR2 SYGVKD come from the germline V gene. The CDR3 is made up of 15 amino acids. Clones were read by immunoSEQ multiplex PCR, and TCRdb kept only the in-frame ones, dropping some. The table has 70,000 to 80,000 clones, roughly 94% seen once. This chain links TRBV10-3 with TRBJ1-1, with 8 nucleotides matching TRBD1. The sequenced material came from PBMCs. This TCR was recovered from a woman aged 18-35 years in good health and CMV-seronegative. The CDR3 DNA sequence: TGTGCCATCAGTGAGCCGGACAGGGCGCCCACAGAAGCTTTCTTT. Encoded protein: CAISEPDRAPTEAFF.